The TCR beta chain described here comes from a study of blood T cell repertoires in COVID-19. This clone was picked up a small number of times. The identical CDR3 is also encoded by other nucleotide sequences in the sample. The CDR3 loop spans 14 amino acids. Trimming took off 4 bases at V and 4 bases at J, with 13 bases between the two ends. Germline V CDR1 and CDR2: LGHDT, YNNKEL (reference sequence). In the study's own analysis: Amplification of reference gene primers was used by the study to estimate nucleated cell counts. Repertoires were generated with immunoSEQ multiplex PCR, while TCRdb's copy carries only in-frame clones and drops some. V and J calls and clone size come straight from that table; D and trimming were deduced from the DNA. The sample yields 350,000 to 450,000 clones, approximately 86% seen once.

This receptor was taken from a woman aged 55-69 years with COVID-19, enrolled during active disease. Sequenced material: peripheral blood. The rearrangement uses TRBV3-1 (or the pseudogene TRBV3-2) and TRBJ1-1; TRBD1 might be the D (6 bases). CDR3 in amino acids: CASSPLQGGTEAFF. CDR3 nucleotides: TGTGCCAGCAGCCCCCTCCAAGGGGGCACTGAAGCTTTCTTT.